This TCR beta chain appears in the sequencing data of a study of blood T cell repertoires in COVID-19. About the research overall: Material from acute and convalescent COVID-19 was sourced from the United States, Italy and Spain. Sources were T cells, B-cell-depleted T cells, or PBMCs; the material itself was cDNA or gDNA.

As to this clone: Other DNA sequences in this sample translate to the same CDR3.

The CDR3 consists of 13 residues. Trimming removed 4 bases at V and 4 bases at J, with 9 bases between. Study processing details: Amplification of reference gene primers was used by the study to estimate nucleated cell counts. Clones were sequenced by immunoSEQ multiplex PCR, and TCRdb holds only the in-frame ones, with some missing. The D gene and trimming were derived from the DNA, and the V and J assignments and clone size from that table. The top ten hold roughly 3% of the sample, which has 250,000 to 300,000 clones, roughly 85% seen once. The sample consisted of peripheral blood. This TCR derives from a woman between 18 and 29 years old with acute or convalescent COVID-19. V is TRBV12-3 or TRBV12-4 and J is TRBJ2-3, with unresolved D. CDR3 DNA sequence: TGTGCCAGCAGTTCCGGGTCGGCAGATACGCAGTATTTT. Translating it yields CASSSGSADTQYF.